This entry features one T cell receptor (beta chain) sequence. Generated by immunoSEQ multiplex PCR, the TCRdb table keeps only in-frame clones and is missing some. The data show about 22,000 clones, around 90% seen once. The source of the sample is a study of chemoradiotherapy in HPV16-positive cancers. V was shortened by 11 bases and J by 3 bases, with 16 bases between the two germline ends. Germline V gene data show CDR1 as MNHNS and CDR2 as SASEGT. The CDR3 runs 13 residues. The sequence derives from a human donor with HPV-associated anogenital cancer. This chain links TRBV6-1 with TRBJ1-1, with D possibly matching TRBD1 (5 bases). The material was blood, obtained from a patient who underwent chemoradiotherapy. This chain's CDR3 is CASEKEGYTEAFF. The DNA for the CDR3 is TGTGCCTCCGAAAAAGAGGGGTACACTGAAGCTTTCTTT.